This entry features one T cell receptor (beta chain) sequence. This entry belongs to a study of blood T cell repertoires in COVID-19. In the study overall: Sites in the United States, Italy and Spain provided acute and convalescent COVID-19 samples. PBMCs, B-cell-depleted T cells, or T cells provided the cDNA or gDNA that made up the material.

Original analysis: Estimates of nucleated cell counts were drawn from the amplification of reference gene primers. Produced via immunoSEQ multiplex PCR; TCRdb's table is partial and in-frame only. V and J calls and clone size are those listed in that table; D and trimming were worked out from the DNA. The sample comprises about 400,000 clones, around nine tenths of which are singletons, and around 4.4% rests with the top ten. The specimen was peripheral blood. This clonotype was sampled from a woman aged 25-40 years with acute or convalescent COVID-19.

In nucleotides, the CDR3 is TGTGCCAGCAAAGAAACCGGGACTAGCGGAGAGACCCAGTACTTC. As protein: CASKETGTSGETQYF. The chain has TRBV7-2 and TRBJ2-5; 11 nucleotides align to TRBD2. Germline V gene lookup returns CDR1 SGHTA and CDR2 FQGNSA. The CDR3 extends over 15 amino acids. J lost 4 bases, V lost 7 bases, and 8 bases had no gene match.